This TCR beta chain came from a study of blood T cell repertoires in COVID-19. As for the study in general: The origin of the acute and convalescent COVID-19 samples was the United States, Italy and Spain. PBMCs, B-cell-depleted T cells, or T cells provided the cDNA or gDNA that made up the material.

Unmatched junction bases numbered 11, after V lost 4 bases and J lost 7 bases. CDR1 is SGHRS and CDR2 is YFSETQ in the germline V gene. This CDR3 is built from 15 residues. Only in-frame clones appear in the TCRdb table, and some are missing; sequencing was by immunoSEQ multiplex PCR. The repertoire holds 120,000 to 150,000 clones, with around 85% as singletons. Material: peripheral blood. The TCR comes from a woman aged 40 to 50 with active or convalescent COVID-19. This sequence joins TRBV5-1 and TRBJ2-5; 9 bases map to TRBD1. The CDR3 sequence: CASSPGTGRLGTQYF. In DNA form, the CDR3 reads TGCGCCAGCAGCCCCGGGACAGGGAGGTTGGGGACCCAGTACTTC.